This TCR beta chain was captured in a study of blood T cell repertoires in COVID-19. This CDR3 has 15 residues. V was clipped by 6 bases and J by 11 bases; unmatched bases: 15. CDR1 and CDR2 from the germline V gene are MDHEN and SYDVKM. Sequencing was performed with immunoSEQ multiplex PCR; in TCRdb, only in-frame clones are kept and a portion is missing. The sample holds around 200,000 clones, 83% seen once. This clone appeared a few times. The source material was peripheral blood. The TCR was taken from a woman younger than 45 with COVID-19, enrolled during active disease. V is TRBV28 and J is TRBJ1-4; 7 nucleotides align to TRBD1. CDR3 in amino acids: CASSDRDSNVGKLFF. The CDR3 DNA reads as TGTGCCAGCAGCGACCGGGACAGCAACGTAGGGAAACTGTTTTTT.